This record looks at one T cell receptor (beta chain) sequence and its context. It lacks a known antigen. Base qualities are not recorded, but no much larger clone differs from it by a single base. This specimen comes from a study of graft-versus-host responses after intestinal transplantation (dated by TCRdb to 2020 to 2022). Notes on the research overall: The transplants that recipients got were multivisceral, liver-intestinal, or isolated intestinal. All recipients received anti-thymocyte globulin induction followed by maintenance tacrolimus and steroids for about three years. After intestinal transplantation, graft-versus-host and host-versus-graft alloreactive T cell clones in the graft, circulation and bone marrow were tracked using bulk TCR-beta CDR3 sequencing. Alloreactive clones were identified by sequencing pre-transplant mixed lymphocyte reaction products and comparing them with unstimulated pre-transplant donor and recipient T cells. The cohort enrolled around 25 intestinal transplant recipients including one retransplant, and 3 patients lacking pretransplant specimens were excluded. A peak of at least 4% donor T cells among recipient peripheral blood mononuclear cells was the definition used for donor T cell macrochimerism. Instead of going to the commercial service, samples from a few later patients were sequenced in-house on an Illumina MiSeq and processed with MiXCR.

Overall study outcomes, separate from this receptor: In patients with donor T cell macrochimerism, the allografts had high GvH to HvG T cell clonal ratios. GvH clones were detected in recipient bone marrow, and some of these GvH clones were observed earlier in ileal mucosa or blood, consistent with an intestinal mucosal origin. The relatively low number and heterogeneity of intestinal transplant patients limited the conclusions. Early after transplant, peak levels of circulating GvH clones were found to be associated with declines in HvG clones.

Germline trimming: 6 bases from V, 9 bases from J; junction bases outside gene matches: 7. The CDR3 goes from the cysteine to the phenylalanine over 12 residues. Solely the CDR3 DNA is kept, with 36 bases framed from the first base. CDR1 and CDR2 (LNHDA, SQIVND) derive from the germline V gene (reference sequence). The time point label corresponds to: cells obtained before transplantation from donor or recipient. CD3+CD4+ and CD3+CD8+ populations were FACS-sorted from unstimulated pre-transplant donor and recipient cells taken from spleen or lymph nodes. The receptor library was made with the immunoSEQ multiplex PCR assay. For most patients, genomic DNA was isolated with the Qiagen DNeasy Blood and Tissue Kit and shipped frozen to Adaptive Biotechnologies for TCR sequencing. High-throughput TCR-beta CDR3 sequencing of genomic DNA from most patients was performed by Adaptive Biotechnologies. Per the source publication's procedure: Adaptive's ImmunoSEQ software supplied the TCR sequencing data for 15 to 20 patients, while MiXCR and VDJtools were used to process a few other patients. To correct CD4 versus CD8 sorting errors, any sequence found in both subsets at a frequency ratio below 5:1 was removed. CDR3 nucleotide sequences shared between donor and recipient were removed because the origin of such sequences could not be assigned. At least 2-fold expansion over unstimulated cells and a minimum CFSE-low frequency of 0.002% (template counts) or 0.001% (read counts) were required for clones to be classified as alloreactive. Clones detected in sequenced pre-transplant spleen, lymph node, or MLR CFSE-low populations of the donor or recipient were defined as mappable. The cumulative frequency of alloreactive clones was calculated as a percentage of all sequences, weighted by copy number. Here the immuneACCESS table is served through TCRdb, limited to in-frame sequences with V and J called. Missing clones are a known gap in these copies; in checked studies unresolved V genes cover under half, and the rest lacks a known reason. The DNA was the basis for D and trimming; V, J and clone size are from that table. Present in this sample are roughly 96,000 clones, around 90% of which were seen just once. Under 0.55% of the sample is held by the ten biggest clonotypes.

In this chain, TRBV19 is recombined with TRBJ2-7; 8 middle bases align to TRBD2. The sequence came from a human donor who received an intestinal transplant. Source: unstimulated CD8+ T cells sorted from spleen or lymph node cells, taken before intestinal transplant. This receptor carries the CDR3 CASRRREGRQYF. In nucleotide form, the sequence is TGTGCCAGTAGGCGCCGGGAGGGAAGGCAGTACTTC.